This record concerns one TCR beta chain sequence. The CDR3 sequence is 17 residues long. V dropped 8 bases and J dropped 3 bases, with 23 bases sitting between them. From germline, CDR1 is MGHDK and CDR2 SYGVNS. This specimen comes from a study of technical replicates of blood from several donors. Only in-frame clones appear in the TCRdb table, and some are missing; sequencing was by immunoSEQ multiplex PCR. Of more than 70,000 clones in the sample, about 93% were seen once. The TCR was taken from a human donor in good health. The V and J genes are TRBV25-1 and TRBJ1-5, with no clear D. Sequenced: T cells isolated from PBMCs. The CDR3: CASHPGRAPKHNQPQHF. CDR3 nucleotide sequence: TGTGCCAGCCACCCCGGGAGGGCCCCTAAACACAATCAGCCCCAGCATTTT. Full variable domain (outside the CDR3, taken from reference TRBV25-1 and TRBJ1-5): EADIYQTPRYLVIGTGKKITLECSQTMGHDKMYWYQQDPGMELHLIHYSYGVNSTEKGDLSSESTVSRIRTEHFPLTLESARPSHTSQYLCASHPGRAPKHNQPQHFGDGTRLSIL.